The 3 T cell receptor beta chains reported below all come from one sample, sequenced in a study of CD4 and CD8 cells across lung adenocarcinoma regions. TCRdb re-called the PCR reads through MiXCR, storing one row per CDR3 protein. The table includes about 3,300 distinct CDR3 sequences, around three fifths detected once. Sequenced: CD8+ T cells from the margin of a lung tumor. The receptors shown here come from a female donor with lung adenocarcinoma. The CD4 and CD8 labels of this study may be unreliable.

This chain joins TRBV7-2 and TRBJ2-3, with 9 nucleotides matching TRBD1. Germline lookup yields CDR1 SGHTA and CDR2 FQGNSA. The CDR3 length is 16 residues. With 5 bases clipped from V and 2 bases from J, the junction kept 8 bases outside the gene matches. The CDR3 region has the DNA TGTGCCAGCAGCATTTGGCGGACAGGGGCCACAGATACGCAGTATTTT. It encodes CASSIWRTGATDTQYF. The full variable domain, completed using reference TRBV7-2 and TRBJ2-3, is GAGVSQSPSNKVTEKGKDVELRCDPISGHTALYWYRQSLGQGLEFLIYFQGNSAPDKSGLPSDRFSAERTGGSVSTLTIQRTQQEDSAVYLCASSIWRTGATDTQYFGPGTRLTVL.

The chain's CDR3 is CASSEAGTGLYEQYF. CDR3 DNA: TGTGCCAGCAGTGAAGCCGGGACAGGGCTTTACGAGCAGTACTTC. The chain joins TRBV6-1 to TRBJ2-7, with 9 bases that match TRBD1. CDR3 length: 15 amino acids. Trimming at V came to 0 bases and at J to 4 bases, leaving 4 bases not matched to a gene. Germline V gives CDR1 MNHNS, CDR2 SASEGT.

This clonotype was detected only a few times. The chain uses TRBV7-2 and TRBJ2-5, with D possibly being TRBD1 (5 bases). CDR1 is SGHTA, CDR2 FQGNSA, per germline. The ends were cut back, 6 bases at V and 5 bases at J, with 13 bases in the middle. This CDR3 spans 13 amino acids. CDR3 residues: CASSLAGWETQYF. CDR3 bases: TGTGCCAGCAGTCTGGCAGGGTGGGAGACCCAGTACTTC. Using reference TRBV7-2 and TRBJ2-5 for the parts outside the CDR3, the full variable domain is GAGVSQSPSNKVTEKGKDVELRCDPISGHTALYWYRQSLGQGLEFLIYFQGNSAPDKSGLPSDRFSAERTGGSVSTLTIQRTQQEDSAVYLCASSLAGWETQYFGPGTRLLVL.